The clone carrying this T cell receptor (beta chain) was seen only a few times. The target antigen is unknown. Researchers ran the PCR with 60 Vbeta and 13 Jbeta primers. As originally analysed: About 12 million shared chains were among the 65 million to 85 million unique TCR beta chains that a later analysis counted. Using immunoSEQ multiplex PCR, the repertoire was profiled, and TCRdb retains in-frame clones only, with some absent. V and J calls and clone size are those listed in that table; D and trimming were worked out from the DNA. The profile shows some 180,000 clones, around 82% of them singletons. This record belongs to a study of cytomegalovirus exposure and HLA in healthy donors. Study-level background: Previous work identified roughly 120 million unique TCR beta sequences from some 170 million T cells. General study findings and limits: As immune exposure information, only CMV serostatus was available. With later analysis, a missense DCLRE1C variant became linked to TCR beta V- and J-gene trimming.

V dropped 3 bases and J dropped 0 bases, with 12 bases sitting between them. The CDR3 extends over 16 amino acids. Germline CDR1 LGHNA, CDR2 YNFKEQ. The chain couples TRBV4-2 to TRBJ1-3, with D possibly matching TRBD1 (5 bases). The sequence was collected from a man in his forties in good health and CMV-seropositive. The sequenced sample consisted of PBMCs. The CDR3, as DNA: TGTGCCAGCAGCCAGGGGGGGGTCTCCTCTGGAAACACCATATATTTT. Translation: CASSQGGVSSGNTIYF.